The source of this T cell receptor beta chain is a study of cytomegalovirus exposure and HLA in healthy donors (dated by TCRdb to the late 2010s). Regarding the study in general: An earlier analysis of several hundred of the donors reported under 300 Gb of sequence data and 117 million unique TCR beta sequences obtained from around 180 million T cells. An early release covering roughly 600 HLA-typed donors comprised about 300 gigabases of sequencing data and some 79 million unique TCR sequences. The genetic ancestry cluster associated with self-reported Caucasian donors included 81% of the 398 genotyped donors. The study was designed to test whether signatures of past pathogen exposure could be identified by cataloging public T cell receptors. The study profiled the T cell repertoires of some 610 subjects by immunosequencing and related them to cytomegalovirus serostatus. In addition to the first cohort of 650 to 750 subjects, a separate validation cohort of 130 or so different subjects was used. The study combined high-throughput TCR immunosequencing, statistical association of individual TCRs with disease status, and machine learning to predict cytomegalovirus infection status. In a later analysis, previously published TCR beta repertoires from 550 to 750 donors were re-analyzed and high-resolution HLA genotyping was added so that TCR occurrence patterns could be studied. Rather than drawing on any new phenotypic data, the later analysis identified candidate immune exposures from TCR beta sequences and the way those sequences occurred across donors. To decide whether each TCR beta V gene segment behaved as functional or pseudogenic, an earlier analysis of some 600 of the donors relied on high-throughput TCR beta sequencing. Donor age, sex, ethnicity and CMV serostatus were compiled alongside the repertoire data. In a later genetic analysis, genome-wide SNP genotypes for about 55% of the roughly 700 donors were used, and that subset was treated as a discovery cohort. All discovery cohort repertoires had been generated using a single sequencing platform. Both class I and class II loci were covered by HLA typing, at four-digit resolution. Typing coverage differed by locus: A, B, C, DRB1 and DQB1 were typed in roughly 620-630 donors, DQA1 in approximately 520, DPA1 in some 570, and DPB1 in just under 480. Because of strong linkage in the cohort, roughly five DR-DQ haplotypes were treated as single units for association and clustering. Among 398 genotyped donors of the cohort, an average of approximately 240,000 unique TCR beta nucleotide sequences were sequenced per donor, roughly a sixth of them non-productive.

The CDR3 measures 13 amino acids from cysteine to phenylalanine. The retained sequence is limited to the CDR3, 39 bases, with the frame set at the first base. The V end loses 0 bases and the J end loses 5 bases, and a stretch of 6 bases separates them. From a lookup of the germline V gene, CDR1 and CDR2 are SGHRS and YFSETQ. The cohort comprised fewer than 750 healthy bone marrow donors. All cohort members were sampled while nominally healthy, although unrecorded immune exposures were likely present. The donor tested CMV seropositive and was one of the 289 seropositive cohort members. A peripheral blood sample was provided by each donor, and peripheral blood mononuclear cells were used for TCR beta sequencing. The Qiagen DNeasy Blood Extraction Kit was used to extract genomic DNA from the blood cell samples. The library was prepared using the immunoSEQ multiplex PCR assay. For the multiplex PCR, a mixture combining 60 forward primers for TCR Vbeta segments and 13 reverse primers for TCR Jbeta segments was used. A multiplex PCR assay on genomic DNA amplified the CDR3 region of rearranged TCR beta genes. The amplified TCR beta libraries were sequenced on the Illumina HiSeq System as 87-base-pair reads. As for the original processing: In a later analysis, 80 million or so unique TCR beta chains were counted across the roughly 610 repertoires, and about 9.9 million of these chains were shared by at least two donors. Raw reads were error-corrected and collapsed into unique sequences with a nearest-neighbor algorithm that merged closely related sequences to remove PCR and sequencing errors. Alignment of CDR3 sequences to IMGT reference sequences was used to assign V, D and J gene segments. For a sequence to be retained, a match of at least six nucleotides was required to both a V gene segment and a J gene segment. Rearrangements were classified as productive when the CDR3 lacked stop codons and remained in frame with V and J, and all other rearrangements were classified as non-productive. Following IMGT convention, CDR3 was defined as the stretch from the second conserved V-encoded cysteine up to the conserved J-encoded phenylalanine. The earlier analysis of roughly 590 of the donors excluded any sequence lacking an unambiguous match to a single V gene segment. In an earlier analysis of 587 of the donors, V segments were called functional above 56.7% productive rearrangements and were called segregating when the between-donor standard deviation exceeded 5%. A statistical classification framework was developed to diagnose cytomegalovirus status using the catalog of TCR beta chain sequences. A later analysis assigned V and J genes by comparing TCR nucleotide sequences with IMGT/GENE-DB human TR gene sequences. The TCRdist pipeline was used in a later analysis to assign CDR3 sequences and most-parsimonious VDJ recombination scenarios. A later analysis defined each TCR beta chain by its CDR3 amino acid sequence plus V-gene family, and excluded reads lacking a unique V-gene family. A later analysis removed roughly 590 highly shared, low-generation-probability nucleotide sequences to deal with suspected cross-contamination and a sequencing artifact. In a later analysis, a clonal expansion index was calculated for each public chain from normalized within-repertoire ranks of inferred template counts. In a later analysis, generation probabilities were computed with a VDJ recombination model fitted to out-of-frame rearrangements, and the resulting probabilities were checked against IGoR. Hypergeometric tests were used in a later analysis to score TCR-TCR, TCR-HLA and TCR-CMV co-occurrence, with a repertoire-size bias correction applied to the TCR pairs. In a later analysis, false discovery rates were estimated by permuting HLA or CMV assignments 20 times. A later analysis grouped co-occurring TCRs with DBSCAN, adding TCRdist sequence similarity when clustering within HLA-allele-positive subsets. Repertoires with fewer than 30,000 or more than 120,000 public chains, plus five repertoires with anomalous nucleotide sharing, were excluded from co-occurrence clustering. In its TCRdb copy, this immuneACCESS table keeps in-frame sequences only and misses some clones. Where compared with another copy, unresolved V genes explain less than half of these, and the others have no known cause. D and trimming were read from the DNA, whereas the V and J calls and clone size are those reported in that table. The sample table records about 110,000 clones; approximately 79% of these occur just once. The ten biggest clones cover roughly 5.6% of the sample.

A word on this clone: There is no known antigen for this receptor. Base qualities are missing; no much larger clone stands one base away. Other DNA variants within this sample encode the same CDR3.

On the study overall, not on this receptor specifically: In vitro tests confirmed that a few of the cytomegalovirus-associated TCR beta chains recognize cytomegalovirus antigens. In a later genetic analysis, a missense DCLRE1C variant was associated with V-gene and J-gene trimming of TCR beta chains, and the association was replicated in an independent cohort. CMV serostatus was the only immune exposure information available for the cohort. The cohort was sequenced for TCR beta chains only, and without alpha or paired-chain data the features that could be detected were limited. A further reported finding was that TCR beta sequences accurately predicted the HLA-A and HLA-B alleles for most subjects in the first cohort. In the study, around 150 TCR beta chains were listed as associated with cytomegalovirus. A later analysis reported that several top co-occurrence clusters appeared linked to parvovirus B19, influenza, CMV and Epstein-Barr virus. While some public TCRs were present in many individuals, most TCR sequences turned up only very rarely across donors. The authors suggested that the approach could potentially be extended to other disease states and immunological phenotypes. According to a later analysis, most CMV-associated TCR beta chains appeared to be HLA-restricted, and the HLA associations seemed to be driven largely by CMV exposure. A later analysis associated around 16,000 TCR beta sequences with specific HLA alleles at a false discovery rate of 0.05. In both the original and validation cohorts, the classifier was reported to diagnose cytomegalovirus status with high specificity and sensitivity. An earlier analysis of approximately 590 of the donors showed that most TCR beta V segments appeared in productive rearrangements either about 87% or about 30% of the time, which broadly matched IMGT annotations. Compared with the approximately 720-donor mean, donors in an Asian-associated ancestry cluster had fewer N-insertions in productive TCRs, according to a later genetic analysis. A later analysis found that HLA-associated TCR beta chains were more clonally expanded and had lower generation probabilities than equally common non-associated chains. The sequencing pipeline was judged likely to have produced a cluster of highly shared sequence variants as a technical artifact. Roughly uniform sequencing depth across donors was assumed in presence/absence analyses, although this assumption may not hold. Linkage disequilibrium might explain the correlated functional status among segregating V segments, but an unknown experimental factor could not be excluded. Because some donors lacked HLA typing at each locus, the association tests relied only on the typed subset. Some IMGT-functional V segments, including TRBV6-2 and TRBV6-3, could not be distinguished by the 87-base-pair reads and were therefore excluded. When HLA alleles, especially DR and DQ, strongly co-occurred, TCR associations were difficult to assign to individual alleles. Over 15 rarely observed V segments, including chromosome 9 orphons, were excluded from the earlier analysis of just under 600 of the donors because counts were too low. A later analysis found that TCR association rates varied across HLA loci, with DRB1 alleles showing the most associated TCRs and HLA-C alleles the fewest.

Recombination linked TRBV5-1 to TRBJ2-1; no D gene is confidently identified. The sequenced sample consisted of PBMCs. The receptor comes from a man under 40 in good health and CMV-seropositive. The CDR3 sequence is CASSLDFNNEQFF. The DNA sequence is TGCGCCAGCAGCTTGGACTTTAACAATGAGCAGTTCTTC.